The clone carrying this T cell receptor (beta chain) was picked up a small number of times. Its antigen remains unidentified. Different DNA sequences within this sample yield the same CDR3. Repertoires were generated with immunoSEQ multiplex PCR, while TCRdb's copy carries only in-frame clones and drops some. The table includes about 12,000 clones, roughly 78% detected once. This entry comes from a study of T cell repertoires in ileal Crohn's disease. In the study overall: All patients had surgery for stricturing (61%) or penetrating (about 40%) disease. Biopsies of the neoterminal ileum at postoperative colonoscopy form M6 samples.

CDR3 length: 16 amino acids. The V and J ends lost 0 bases and 0 bases, in that order; junction bases with no gene match: 5. From germline, CDR1 is SGHKS and CDR2 YYEKEE (reference sequence). Time point defined: neoterminal ileum biopsy at postoperative endoscopy, about 6 months after surgery. Study conclusions and caveats: Postoperative endoscopy occurred within one year, median roughly 7.1 months. Every patient over 26.8% clonality showed endoscopic recurrence.

Sequenced: ileal tissue. This sequence was found in an adult with Crohn's disease. The chain combines TRBV5-5 with TRBJ1-1; 7 positions agree with TRBD1. The CDR3 nucleotides are TGTGCCAGCAGCTTGGCCTGGACAGGCATGAACACTGAAGCTTTCTTT. Translating gives CASSLAWTGMNTEAFF. Supplemented by reference TRBV5-5 and TRBJ1-1, the full variable domain reads DAGVTQSPTHLIKTRGQQVTLRCSPISGHKSVSWYQQVLGQGPQFIFQYYEKEERGRGNFPDRFSARQFPNYSSELNVNALLLGDSALYLCASSLAWTGMNTEAFFGQGTRLTVV.